What follows are 8 T cell receptor beta chains derived from one specimen sequenced in a study of human T cells and chemical hapten exposure. Indicated time point: patch test 1, 2 weeks after DPC sensitization. Treatment noted: therapeutic diphenylcyclopropenone sensitization with weekly scalp DPC. One entry per CDR3 protein, called by TCRdb with MiXCR from the RACE reads. Of tens of thousands of distinct CDR3 sequences detected, about 10% appear once; the ten largest clones hold roughly 4%. This sample comprised whole blood, obtained in connection with sensitization to the hapten diphenylcyclopropenone (DPC). These receptor sequences come from a woman between 55 and 75 years old with alopecia areata. Some clones in this sample may be carry-over from other donors' samples.

This clonotype turned up a few times. The chain uses TRBV5-6 and TRBJ2-1; D is ambiguous. From germline, CDR1 is SGHDT and CDR2 YYEEEE. This CDR3 spans 17 amino acids. Trimming removed 0 bases from V and 3 bases from J, with 16 bases in between. The CDR3 bases are TGTGCCAGCAGCTTGGTGGTCCGTTCGGACCGCTACAATGAGCAGTTCTTC. It yields the protein CASSLVVRSDRYNEQFF.

This clonotype was picked up a small number of times. The rearrangement uses TRBV12-3 or TRBV12-4 and TRBJ1-1; no firm D call. Between the trimmed V and J ends, which lost 3 bases and 1 base, there was a span of 6 bases. This CDR3 has 13 residues. The CDR3 region has the DNA TGTGCCAGCAGTTTTAACGGGAACACTGAAGCTTTCTTT. It codes for CASSFNGNTEAFF.

The sample holds a few counts of this clonotype. The V call is TRBV4-1, the J call TRBJ1-1; no clear D gene. Germline V lookup: CDR1 MGHRA, CDR2 YSYEKL. The germline V and J ends were trimmed by 3 bases and 0 bases, with 8 bases remaining between them. The CDR3 sequence is 14 residues long. CDR3 region: CASSQPQVNTEAFF. In nucleotides, the CDR3 is TGCGCCAGCAGCCAGCCCCAGGTGAACACTGAAGCTTTCTTT.

This clonotype came up many times. The rearrangement uses TRBV20-1 and TRBJ1-1; TRBD1 agrees at 7 bases. Germline loops: CDR1 DFQATT, CDR2 SNEGSKA (reference sequence). This CDR3 is built from 18 residues. J was trimmed by 0 bases and V by 5 bases; bases with no gene match: 18. CDR3 bases: TGCAGTGCTGGGCCCGACCGAGGGGGCGCAGGTGTGAACACTGAAGCTTTCTTT. It specifies CSAGPDRGGAGVNTEAFF.

In this sample, this clonotype turned up a few times. The chain couples TRBV2 to TRBJ2-1; no clear D. The V and J ends lost 8 bases and 0 bases respectively, with 8 bases between them. Germline loops: CDR1 SNHLY, CDR2 FYNNEI. The CDR3 length is 13 residues. This chain's CDR3 is CASGLASYNEQFF. In DNA form, the CDR3 reads TGTGCCAGCGGCCTCGCCTCCTACAATGAGCAGTTCTTC.

V and J are TRBV7-2 and TRBJ1-5; D gene ambiguous. There are 17 residues in the CDR3. The germline gives CDR1 SGHTA, CDR2 FQGNSA. Trimming left V 1 base short and J 3 bases short, with 16 bases between. Here the CDR3 DNA reads TGTGCCAGCAGCTTAGGCTCGTTGGGAGGGCACAATCAGCCCCAGCATTTT. It yields the protein CASSLGSLGGHNQPQHF.

V and J are TRBV12-3 or TRBV12-4 and TRBJ2-1; no definite D call. The CDR3 is 15 amino acids. V was shortened by 5 bases and J by 0 bases, with 11 bases between the two germline ends. The CDR3: CASSLRSRSYNEQFF. The CDR3 DNA is TGTGCCAGCAGTCTCAGGTCCCGCTCCTACAATGAGCAGTTCTTC.

This clonotype has a count of ten or more. One junction end does not reproduce the germline sequence, and a read error may be involved. The rearrangement joins TRBV5-1 to TRBJ2-5; D gene uncertain. Germline assignment: CDR1 SGHRS and CDR2 YFSETQ. The CDR3 is made up of 11 amino acids. The CDR3 coding sequence is TGTGCCAGCAGCTTACAAGAGACCCAGTACTTC. It codes for CASSLQETQYF.